This TCR beta chain was observed in a study of cytomegalovirus exposure and HLA in healthy donors. Findings of the study overall: Three chains linked to CMV were shown in vitro to be specific for CMV antigens. Among TCR beta chains, those listed as cytomegalovirus-associated numbered around 160. According to a later analysis, TCR clusters from the first cohort tended to co-occur in the 120 or so validation repertoires.

While the first cohort had 600 to 750 subjects, the donors belonged to the separate validation cohort of more than 95 subjects. Worth noting for this clone: What it binds is not known.

TCRdb keeps only in-frame clones here, not all; method: immunoSEQ multiplex PCR. The sample includes over 100,000 clones, roughly 94% of them seen just once. CDR3 length: 15 amino acids. Trimming pared 8 bases from V and 0 bases from J, leaving 14 bases between. Germline CDR1 MNHEY, CDR2 SMNVEV (reference sequence). The source is a woman aged 18 to 35 in good health and CMV-seronegative. The gene calls are TRBV27 and TRBJ2-1; TRBD2 might be the D (5 bases). The sample consisted of PBMCs. CDR3 DNA: TGTGCCAGCTGCCCTTCGGGATTCTCCTACAATGAGCAGTTCTTC. It codes for CASCPSGFSYNEQFF.